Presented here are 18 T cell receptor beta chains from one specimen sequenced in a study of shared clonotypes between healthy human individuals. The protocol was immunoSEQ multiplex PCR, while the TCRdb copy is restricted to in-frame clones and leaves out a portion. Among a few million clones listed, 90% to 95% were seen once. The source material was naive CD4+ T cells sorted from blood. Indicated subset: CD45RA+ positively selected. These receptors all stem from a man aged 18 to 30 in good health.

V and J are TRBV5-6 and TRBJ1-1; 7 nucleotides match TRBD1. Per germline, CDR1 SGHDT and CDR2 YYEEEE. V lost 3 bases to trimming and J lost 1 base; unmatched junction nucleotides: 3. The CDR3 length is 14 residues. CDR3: CASSSRGKNTEAFF. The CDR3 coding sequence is TGTGCCAGCAGCTCCAGGGGGAAGAACACTGAAGCTTTCTTT.

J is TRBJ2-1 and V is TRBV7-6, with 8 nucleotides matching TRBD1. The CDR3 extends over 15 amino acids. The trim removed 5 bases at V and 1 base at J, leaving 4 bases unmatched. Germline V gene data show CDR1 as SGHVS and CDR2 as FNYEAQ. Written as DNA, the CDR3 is TGTGCCAGCAGCGAACAGGGGGGATCCTACAATGAGCAGTTCTTC. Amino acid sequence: CASSEQGGSYNEQFF.

CDR3 sequence reads: CASSLDRRGSGNTIYF. Written as DNA, the CDR3 is TGTGCCAGCAGCTTAGATCGACGGGGCTCTGGAAACACCATATATTTT. J is TRBJ1-3 and V is TRBV11-2; no clear D. This CDR3 is 16 amino acids long. The germline V gene has CDR1 SGHAT and CDR2 FQNNGV. With 0 bases removed from V and 0 bases from J, the gap between germline ends came to 9 bases.

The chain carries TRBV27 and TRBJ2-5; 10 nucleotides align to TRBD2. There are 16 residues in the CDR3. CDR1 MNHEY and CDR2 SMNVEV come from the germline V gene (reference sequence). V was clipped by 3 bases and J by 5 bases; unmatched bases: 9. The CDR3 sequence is CASSLKAGGPEETQYF. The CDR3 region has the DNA TGTGCCAGCAGTTTGAAAGCGGGAGGGCCTGAGGAGACCCAGTACTTC.

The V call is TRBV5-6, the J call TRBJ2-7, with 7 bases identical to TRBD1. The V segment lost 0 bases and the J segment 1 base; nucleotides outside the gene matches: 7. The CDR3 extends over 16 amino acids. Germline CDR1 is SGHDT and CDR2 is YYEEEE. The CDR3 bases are TGTGCCAGCAGCTTGGGTCGTAGACAGGGATCCTACGAGCAGTACTTC. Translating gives CASSLGRRQGSYEQYF.

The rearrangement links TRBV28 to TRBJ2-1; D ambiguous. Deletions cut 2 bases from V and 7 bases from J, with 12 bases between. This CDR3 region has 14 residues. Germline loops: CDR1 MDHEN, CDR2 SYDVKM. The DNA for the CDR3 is TGTGCCAGCAGTTTAAAGCAGTCCCGGAATGAGCAGTTCTTC. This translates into CASSLKQSRNEQFF. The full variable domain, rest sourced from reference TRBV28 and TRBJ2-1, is DVKVTQSSRYLVKRTGEKVFLECVQDMDHENMFWYRQDPGLGLRLIYFSYDVKMKEKGDIPEGYSVSREKKERFSLILESASTNQTSMYLCASSLKQSRNEQFFGPGTRLTVL.

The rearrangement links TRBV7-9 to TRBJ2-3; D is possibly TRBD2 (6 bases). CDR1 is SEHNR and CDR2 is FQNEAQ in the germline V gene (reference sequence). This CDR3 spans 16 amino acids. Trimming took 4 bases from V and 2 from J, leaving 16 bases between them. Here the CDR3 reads CASSSGGVRVTDTQYF. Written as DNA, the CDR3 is TGTGCCAGCAGCTCTGGAGGGGTCCGGGTCACAGATACGCAGTATTTT. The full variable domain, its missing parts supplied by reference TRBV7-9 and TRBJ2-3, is DTGVSQNPRHKITKRGQNVTFRCDPISEHNRLYWYRQTLGQGPEFLTYFQNEAQLEKSRLLSDRFSAERPKGSFSTLEIQRTEQGDSAMYLCASSSGGVRVTDTQYFGPGTRLTVL.

CDR3 protein: CASSYDRGEETQYF. The CDR3 coding sequence is TGCGCCAGCAGCTACGACAGGGGAGAGGAGACCCAGTACTTC. The rearrangement joins TRBV5-1 to TRBJ2-5; 8 bases align to TRBD1. J lost 5 bases, V lost 3 bases, and 6 bases had no gene match. Germline CDR1 reads SGHRS; CDR2 reads YFSETQ. The CDR3 extends over 14 amino acids.

CDR3 nucleotide sequence: TGTGCCATCAGTGAAACGGGACTAGCGGGGGGAGATGAGCAGTACTTC. Residues: CAISETGLAGGDEQYF. V usage is TRBV10-3 and J usage is TRBJ2-5; the match to TRBD2 covers 15 bases. The CDR3 is made up of 16 amino acids. Germline V gene lookup returns CDR1 ENHRY and CDR2 SYGVKD. V was pared by 3 bases and J by 11 bases, with 10 bases of the junction left unmatched.

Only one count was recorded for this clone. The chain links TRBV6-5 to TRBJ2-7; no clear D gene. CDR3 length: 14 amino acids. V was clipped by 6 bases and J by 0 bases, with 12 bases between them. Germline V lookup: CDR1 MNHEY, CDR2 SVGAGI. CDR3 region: CASRRAKPSYEQYF. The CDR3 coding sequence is TGTGCCAGCAGAAGGGCCAAGCCCTCCTACGAGCAGTACTTC.

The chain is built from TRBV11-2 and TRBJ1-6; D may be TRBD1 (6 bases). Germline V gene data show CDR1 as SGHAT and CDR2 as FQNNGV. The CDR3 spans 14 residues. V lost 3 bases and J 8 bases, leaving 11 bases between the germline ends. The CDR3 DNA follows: TGTGCCAGCAGCTTTTGGACAGTAGATTCACCCCTCCACTTT. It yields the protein CASSFWTVDSPLHF.

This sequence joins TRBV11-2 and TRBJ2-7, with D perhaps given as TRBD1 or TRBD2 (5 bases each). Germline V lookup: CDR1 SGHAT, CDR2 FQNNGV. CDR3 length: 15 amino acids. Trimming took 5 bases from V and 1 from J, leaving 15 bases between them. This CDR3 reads CASSGNRGVSYEQYF. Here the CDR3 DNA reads TGTGCCAGCAGCGGCAACAGAGGGGTTTCCTACGAGCAGTACTTC.

CDR3 amino acids: CASSEYQLASTDTQYF. The DNA for the CDR3 is TGTGCCAGCAGTGAATATCAACTAGCAAGTACAGATACGCAGTATTTT. This sequence joins TRBV6-1 and TRBJ2-3, with a possible D match to TRBD2 (6 bases). V dropped 2 bases and J dropped 3 bases, with 15 bases sitting between them. Germline loops: CDR1 MNHNS, CDR2 SASEGT. The CDR3 has 16 amino acids.

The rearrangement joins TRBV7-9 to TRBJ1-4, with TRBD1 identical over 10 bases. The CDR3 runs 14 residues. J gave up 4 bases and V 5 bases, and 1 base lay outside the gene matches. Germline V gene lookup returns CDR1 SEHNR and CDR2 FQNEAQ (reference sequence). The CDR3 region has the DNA TGTGCCAGCAGCGGACAGGGGGATAATGAAAAACTGTTTTTT. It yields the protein CASSGQGDNEKLFF. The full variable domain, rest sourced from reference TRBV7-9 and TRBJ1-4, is DTGVSQNPRHKITKRGQNVTFRCDPISEHNRLYWYRQTLGQGPEFLTYFQNEAQLEKSRLLSDRFSAERPKGSFSTLEIQRTEQGDSAMYLCASSGQGDNEKLFFGSGTQLSVL.

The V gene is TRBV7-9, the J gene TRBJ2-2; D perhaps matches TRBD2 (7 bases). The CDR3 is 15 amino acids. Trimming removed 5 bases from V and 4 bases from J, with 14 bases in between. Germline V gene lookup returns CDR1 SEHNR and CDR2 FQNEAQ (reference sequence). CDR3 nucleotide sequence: TGTGCCAGCAGCACCAGCGGGACATTCACCGGGGAGCTGTTTTTT. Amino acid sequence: CASSTSGTFTGELFF.

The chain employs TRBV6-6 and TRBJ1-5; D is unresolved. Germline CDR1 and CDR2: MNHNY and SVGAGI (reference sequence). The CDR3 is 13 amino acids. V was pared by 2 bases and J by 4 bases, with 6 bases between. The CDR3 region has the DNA TGTGCCAGCAGTTACCTACAAAATCAGCCCCAGCATTTT. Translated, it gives CASSYLQNQPQHF.

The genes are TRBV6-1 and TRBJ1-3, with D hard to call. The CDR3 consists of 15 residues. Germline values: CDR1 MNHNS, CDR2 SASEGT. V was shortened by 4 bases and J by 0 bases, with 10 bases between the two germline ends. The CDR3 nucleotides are TGTGCCAGCAGTGTTTCTAGACCCTCTGGAAACACCATATATTTT. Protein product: CASSVSRPSGNTIYF.

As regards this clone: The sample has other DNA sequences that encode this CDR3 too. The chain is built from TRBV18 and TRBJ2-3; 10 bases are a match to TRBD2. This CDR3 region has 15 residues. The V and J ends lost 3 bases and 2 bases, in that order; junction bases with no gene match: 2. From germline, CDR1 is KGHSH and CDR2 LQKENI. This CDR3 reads CASSPLAGATDTQYF. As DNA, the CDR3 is TGTGCCAGCTCACCTCTAGCGGGAGCCACAGATACGCAGTATTTT.